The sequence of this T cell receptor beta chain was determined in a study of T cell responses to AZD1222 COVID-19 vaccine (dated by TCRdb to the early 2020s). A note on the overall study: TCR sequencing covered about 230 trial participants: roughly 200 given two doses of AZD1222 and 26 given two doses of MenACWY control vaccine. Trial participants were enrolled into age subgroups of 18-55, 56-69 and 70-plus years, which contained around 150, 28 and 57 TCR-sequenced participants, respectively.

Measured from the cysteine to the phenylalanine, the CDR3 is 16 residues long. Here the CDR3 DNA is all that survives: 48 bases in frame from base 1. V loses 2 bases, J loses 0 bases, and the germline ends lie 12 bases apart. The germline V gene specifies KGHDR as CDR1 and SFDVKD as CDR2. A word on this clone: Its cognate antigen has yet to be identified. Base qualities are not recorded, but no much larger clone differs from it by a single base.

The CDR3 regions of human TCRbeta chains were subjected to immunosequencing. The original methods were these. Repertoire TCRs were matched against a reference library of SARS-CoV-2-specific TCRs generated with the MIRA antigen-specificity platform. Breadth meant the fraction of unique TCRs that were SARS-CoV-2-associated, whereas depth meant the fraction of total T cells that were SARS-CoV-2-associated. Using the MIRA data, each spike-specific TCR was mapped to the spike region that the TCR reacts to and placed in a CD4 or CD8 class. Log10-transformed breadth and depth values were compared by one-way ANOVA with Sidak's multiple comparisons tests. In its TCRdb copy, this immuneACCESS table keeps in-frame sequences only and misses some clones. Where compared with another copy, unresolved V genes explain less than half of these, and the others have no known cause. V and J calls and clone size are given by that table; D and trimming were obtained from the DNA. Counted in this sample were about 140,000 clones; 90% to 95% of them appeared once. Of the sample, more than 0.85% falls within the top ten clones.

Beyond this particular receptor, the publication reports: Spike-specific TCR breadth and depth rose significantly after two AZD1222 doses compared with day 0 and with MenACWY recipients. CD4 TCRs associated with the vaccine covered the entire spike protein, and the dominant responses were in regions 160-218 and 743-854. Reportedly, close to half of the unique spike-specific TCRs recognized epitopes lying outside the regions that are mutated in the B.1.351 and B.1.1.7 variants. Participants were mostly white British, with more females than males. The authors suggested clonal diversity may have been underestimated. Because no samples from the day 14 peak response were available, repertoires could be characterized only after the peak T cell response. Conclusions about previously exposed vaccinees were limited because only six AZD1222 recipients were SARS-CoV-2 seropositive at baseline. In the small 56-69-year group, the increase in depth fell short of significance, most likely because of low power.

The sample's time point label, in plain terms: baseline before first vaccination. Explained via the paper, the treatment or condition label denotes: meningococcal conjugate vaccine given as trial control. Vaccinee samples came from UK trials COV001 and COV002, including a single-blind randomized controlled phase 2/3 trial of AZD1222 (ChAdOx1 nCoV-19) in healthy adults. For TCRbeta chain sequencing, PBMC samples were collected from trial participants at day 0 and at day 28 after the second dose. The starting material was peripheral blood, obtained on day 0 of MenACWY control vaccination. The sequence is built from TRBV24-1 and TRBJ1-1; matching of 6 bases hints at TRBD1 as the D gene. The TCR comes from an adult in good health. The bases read TGTGCCACCAGTGATTCGGGCAGGGGAATGAACACTGAAGCTTTCTTT. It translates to CATSDSGRGMNTEAFF.